This record covers a single TCR beta chain. Its antigen is unknown. This entry is derived from a study of OX40 agonist ivuxolimab in advanced cancers. This table comes from immunoSEQ multiplex PCR, and its TCRdb copy is limited to in-frame clones, with some not included. The sample contains about 51,000 clones, more than 65% of which appear only once. Study-wide points: Antigen targets of the expanded peripheral T cells went undetermined.

The CDR3 extends over 13 amino acids. V dropped 7 bases and J dropped 2 bases, with 11 bases sitting between them. Germline V lookup: CDR1 MNHNS, CDR2 SASEGT. This clonotype was sampled from an adult with an advanced solid tumor such as melanoma, head and neck, liver or kidney cancer. V usage is TRBV6-1 and J usage is TRBJ2-5; the D is unclear. The sample was CD4+ or CD8+ T cells sorted from blood, taken in a trial of the OX40 agonist ivuxolimab. This chain's CDR3 is CASTIFGQETQYF. The CDR3 DNA reads TGTGCCAGCACCATATTCGGGCAAGAGACCCAGTACTTC.